The 20 T cell receptor delta chains below all came from one sample that was sequenced in a study of γδ T cells in repeated Plasmodium falciparum infection. TCRdb re-called the multiplex PCR reads through CATT. The sample carries 80,000 to 95,000 delta-chain clones, roughly 1.4% recorded once. Gammadelta T cells were flow-sorted from PBMC into Vgamma9/Vdelta2+ and Vdelta2-negative populations for bulk analysis. The material sequenced was gamma-delta T cells from blood. These receptor sequences come from a pool of human donors (malaria-infected and uninfected, not separated).

This clone came up many times. V usage is TRDV2 and J usage is TRDJ1, with 10 positions matching TRDD3. V dropped 0 bases and J dropped 4; count of bases not matched to a gene: 7. The CDR3 contains 16 residues. Germline V gene data show CDR1 as GEAIGNYY and CDR2 as EKD. In DNA form, the CDR3 reads TGTGCCTGTGACACCGGCTGGGGGATAAACGGCGATAAACTCATCTTT. This gives the protein CACDTGWGINGDKLIF.

For this clone: This DNA's translation differs at residue 14 from TCRdb's protein, which comes from a much larger clone; a read error is likely, and the protein shown is translated from the DNA. The CDR3 is CALGELEFLPTSPHWGIQYTDKLIF. The CDR3 nucleotides read TGTGCTCTTGGGGAACTAGAATTCCTTCCTACGTCGCCCCACTGGGGGATACAGTACACCGATAAACTCATCTTT. The chain combines TRDV1 with TRDJ1; TRDD3 matches 12 bases. TCRdb lists no J gene, so it was determined here by aligning the DNA to germline. Germline values: CDR1 TSWWSYY, CDR2 QGS. The junction had 26 bases not matched to a gene; V was cut back by 0 bases and J by 0 bases. The CDR3 runs 25 residues.

Notes on this clone: This DNA's translation and the protein TCRdb lists, from a much larger clone, do not match at residue 11, likely due to a read error; the protein shown is translated from the DNA. J is TRDJ2 and V is TRDV1; unclear D gene. Trimming cost V 4 bases and J 10 bases, with 19 bases left between them. The CDR3 is 15 amino acids. Germline V gene lookup returns CDR1 TSWWSYY and CDR2 QGS. For the CDR3, the DNA is TGTGCTCTTGGGGGGGGCTCCGTCCGACATGAACAACTCTTCTTT. It is translated as CALGGGSVRHEQLFF.

In its sample, this clone was seen a few times. This is likely an artifact of a read error, given a far larger clone one base away. Within the sample, other DNA sequences also encode this same CDR3. The V gene is TRDV2, the J gene TRDJ1, with a weak D call TRDD3 (6 bases). The J gene comes from matching the DNA to germline here; TCRdb lacks it. This CDR3 region has 19 residues. Looked up from germline, CDR1 is GEAIGNYY and CDR2 is EKD. Here the CDR3 reads CACDTEVGWGPRGPDKLIF. CDR3 sequence (DNA): TGTGCCTGCGACACCGAAGTCGGATGGGGGCCCCGTGGTCCCGATAAACTCATCTTT.

This clone was picked up a small number of times. This likely stems from a read error, as it lies one base from a far larger clone. At the DNA level, this CDR3 is encoded by other sequences in the same sample as well. The chain uses TRDV1 and TRDJ1, with 9 bases matching TRDD3. Matching the DNA to germline supplied the J gene, which TCRdb does not give. The V gene's germline CDR1 is TSWWSYY and CDR2 QGS. The CDR3 runs 16 residues. The junction had 12 bases not matched to a gene; V was cut back by 2 bases and J by 8 bases. The CDR3 sequence is CALGEFPLGDIYKLIF. In DNA, the CDR3 is TGTGCTCTTGGGGAATTCCCATTGGGGGATATATACAAACTCATCTTT.

Regarding this clone: The junction shows a germline mismatch at one end, possibly a read error. The J gene is TRDJ1, the V gene TRDV1, with a weak D call TRDD3 (6 bases). CDR1 is TSWWSYY and CDR2 is QGS in the germline V gene. The CDR3 runs 17 residues. The DNA of the CDR3 is TGTGCTCTTGGGGAACGGGGCACGTCAGGATACACCGATAAACCCATCTTT. Amino acids: CALGERGTSGYTDKPIF.

As concerns this clone: The protein recorded in TCRdb matches a much larger clone and deviates from this DNA's translation at residue 9, suggesting a read error; the protein here is obtained by translating the DNA. The V gene is TRDV2, the J gene TRDJ3, with TRDD3 matching over 9 bases. The J gene was not available in TCRdb and was assigned here by matching the DNA to germline segments. Germline V gives CDR1 GEAIGNYY, CDR2 EKD. V was clipped by 6 bases and J by 0 bases; unmatched bases: 11. This CDR3 is 19 amino acids long. CDR3: CACPEAWGMRSWDTRQMFF. For the CDR3, the DNA is TGTGCCTGTCCCGAGGCCTGGGGGATGCGCTCCTGGGACACCCGACAGATGTTTTTC.

This clone has at least ten counts. The chain links TRDV1 to TRDJ1, with 13 positions matching TRDD3. TCRdb carries no J gene annotation; the J gene was assigned here by matching the DNA with germline. Trimming took 7 bases from V and 3 from J; bases not matched to a gene: 17. CDR1 is TSWWSYY and CDR2 is QGS in the germline V gene. This CDR3 region has 19 residues. CDR3 bases: TGTGCTCTTGTCCTTCCCCCGTACTGGGGGATACGTGGGGCCGATAAACTCATCTTT. This translates into CALVLPPYWGIRGADKLIF.

This clone was counted ten times or more. This sequence is one base from a far larger clone and is likely a read error. Other DNA sequences in the same sample also yield this CDR3. DNA for the CDR3: TGCGCTCTTAAGAAAGGTAGCTGGGGGAAGTACACCGATAAACTCATCTTT. Its translation: CALKKGSWGKYTDKLIF. V gene TRDV1 combines with J gene TRDJ1, with 8 nucleotides matching TRDD3. Germline V gene sequence: CDR1 TSWWSYY, CDR2 QGS. This CDR3 is built from 17 residues.

This clone was detected a few times. TCRdb pairs this DNA with a much larger clone's protein that differs at residue 7, likely a read error; the protein shown was translated from the DNA. The CDR3 reads CACDSVAYSDKLIF. The CDR3 bases are TGTGCCTGTGACAGTGTGGCTTACTCCGATAAACTCATCTTT. This chain links TRDV2 with TRDJ1, with D uncertain. In germline, CDR1 is GEAIGNYY, CDR2 EKD. CDR3 size: 14 residues. Trimming took off 2 bases at V and 3 bases at J, with 12 bases between the two ends.

This clone has ten or more counts. The chain combines TRDV1 with TRDJ1; a possible D gene is TRDD3 (5 bases). Per the germline V gene, CDR1 is TSWWSYY and CDR2 is QGS. V was clipped by 1 base and J by 0 bases, with 18 bases between them. This CDR3 is 18 amino acids long. This CDR3 reads CALGEPRVGYQYTDKLIF. CDR3 nucleotides: TGTGCTCTTGGGGAACCAAGAGTGGGGTACCAGTACACCGATAAACTCATCTTT.

This clone was counted between two and nine times. The chain joins TRDV1 to TRDJ1, with 11 nucleotides matching TRDD3. Because TCRdb records no J gene, it was assigned here through a match of the DNA to germline. Unmatched junction bases numbered 17, after V lost 5 bases and J lost 0 bases. The CDR3 totals 20 residues. CDR1 is TSWWSYY and CDR2 is QGS in the germline V gene. CDR3 protein: CALGSNWGIRRSQYTDKLIF. CDR3 nucleotides: TGTGCTCTTGGGTCCAACTGGGGGATAAGGAGGTCCCAGTACACCGATAAACTCATCTTT.

A few counts support this clone. A read error is likely here: a far larger clone is one base away. Other DNA sequences of this sample code for an identical CDR3. J is TRDJ1 and V is TRDV1; TRDD3 aligns across 7 bases. TCRdb records no J gene; here it was assigned by comparing the DNA to germline. The J segment lost 0 bases and the V segment lost 0 bases, leaving 19 bases of the junction unmatched. The germline CDR1 and CDR2 sequences are TSWWSYY and QGS. The CDR3 spans 21 residues. CDR3 sequence (DNA): TGTGCTCTTGGGGAACTTGTGCCCCCCCGGGGATGTGGGATACACACCGATAAACTCATCTTT. This codes for CALGELVPPRGCGIHTDKLIF.

In the case of this clone: The TCRdb protein, from a much larger clone, departs from this DNA's translation at residue 4, likely by read error; the protein shown derives from the DNA. The CDR3 DNA is TGTGCCTGTGGCCCTCTTACTTCAGTACTGGGGGATACTTCTCTTTCCACGTACACCGATAAACTCATCTTT. Protein sequence: CACGPLTSVLGDTSLSTYTDKLIF. This chain links TRDV2 with TRDJ1, with TRDD3 matching 12 bases. TCRdb gives no J gene; it was assigned here by matching the DNA to germline. V was pared by 5 bases and J by 0 bases, with 30 bases of the junction left unmatched. Germline-derived CDR1 and CDR2 are GEAIGNYY and EKD. The CDR3 length is 24 residues.

Note on this clone: A far bigger clonotype differs at one base, so this is likely a read error. Other DNA variants within this sample encode the same CDR3. This rearrangement joins TRDV2 to TRDJ1; TRDD3 agrees at 9 bases. The J gene was missing in TCRdb and was found by matching the end of the DNA to germline. In germline, CDR1 is GEAIGNYY, CDR2 EKD. The CDR3 length is 22 residues. The CDR3 DNA follows: TGTGCTTGTGACACCCCCGACAAAAGACCTTCCTCTTCTGGGGGATACACCGATAAACTCATCTTT. Translated: CACDTPDKRPSSSGGYTDKLIF.

With respect to this clone: Only one base separates this from a far larger clonotype, so it likely reflects a read error. This specimen includes other DNA sequences encoding the same CDR3. V is TRDV1 and J is TRDJ1; TRDD3 aligns across 11 bases. Here the J gene was assigned by germline matching of the DNA, as TCRdb has none. CDR1 and CDR2 (germline): TSWWSYY, QGS. This CDR3 contains 21 residues. The CDR3 bases are TGTGCTCTTGGAGAACAGGCTTTCAATTGGCTGCTGGGGGATACAACCAATAAACTCATCTTT. This gives the protein CALGEQAFNWLLGDTTNKLIF.

Concerning this clone itself: TCRdb attributes to this sequence the protein of a much larger clone, which differs from the DNA translation at residue 7; a read error is likely, and the protein displayed is translated from the DNA. This chain links TRDV1 with TRDJ1, with D unclear. The J gene was not available in TCRdb and was assigned here by matching the DNA to germline segments. Germline CDR1 and CDR2: TSWWSYY and QGS. The V gene lost 4 bases and the J gene lost 4 bases, with 16 bases spanning the gap. This CDR3 has 15 residues. As DNA, the CDR3 is TGTGCTCTTGGGGGTCACCCTCCCGCAGTCGATAAACTCATCTTT. It yields the protein CALGGHPPAVDKLIF.

A few counts support this clone. This DNA translates differently at residue 13 from the TCRdb protein, which is that of a much larger clone; a read error is likely, and the protein shown is the DNA's own translation. V gene assignment gives TRDV2, but the J gene was left uncalled. The CDR3 has 14 amino acids. Germline CDR1 and CDR2: GEAIGNYY and EKD. Here the CDR3 reads CACDSIRVTDKLTF. The CDR3 DNA reads TGTGCCTGTGACTCGATACGAGTAACCGATAAACTCACCTTT.

With respect to this clone: The protein TCRdb lists belongs to a much larger clone and differs from this DNA's translation at residue 6, which points to a read error; the protein shown is made from the DNA. The genes are TRDV1 and TRDJ1; 10 nucleotides agree with TRDD3. The CDR3 has 18 amino acids. V trimming: 3 bases; J trimming: 4 bases; junction bases outside the gene matches: 14. The germline V gene has CDR1 TSWWSYY and CDR2 QGS. In nucleotides, the CDR3 is TGTGCTCTTGGGGAGCTTCCCATTGGGGGATACAGCATCGATAAACTCATCTTT. Amino acids: CALGELPIGGYSIDKLIF.

This clone occurred a few times. This DNA's translation and the protein TCRdb lists, from a much larger clone, do not match at residue 10, likely due to a read error; the protein shown is translated from the DNA. The chain links TRDV1 to TRDJ1, with D uncertain. Because TCRdb records no J gene, it was assigned here through a match of the DNA to germline. V shed 3 bases and J shed 6 bases, with 14 bases lying between them. The CDR3 is made up of 14 amino acids. Germline loops: CDR1 TSWWSYY, CDR2 QGS. DNA of the CDR3: TGTGCTCTTGGGGATTTAACCAGTGCCTATAAACTCATCTTT. Encoded protein: CALGDLTSAYKLIF.